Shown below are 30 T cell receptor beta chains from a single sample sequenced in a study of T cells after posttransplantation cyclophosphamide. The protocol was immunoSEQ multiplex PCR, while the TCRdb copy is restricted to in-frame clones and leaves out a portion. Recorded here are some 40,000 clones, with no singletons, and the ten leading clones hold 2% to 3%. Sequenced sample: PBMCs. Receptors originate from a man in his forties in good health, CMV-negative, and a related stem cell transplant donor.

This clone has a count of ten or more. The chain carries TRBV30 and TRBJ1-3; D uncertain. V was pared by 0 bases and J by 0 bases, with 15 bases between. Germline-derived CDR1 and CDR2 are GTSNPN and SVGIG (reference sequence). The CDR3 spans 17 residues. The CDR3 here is CAWSVRRLVHSGNTIYF. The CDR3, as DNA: TGTGCCTGGAGTGTAAGGCGGCTTGTCCACTCTGGAAACACCATATATTTT.

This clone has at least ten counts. This CDR3 is CASSIERATNYGYTF. CDR3 coding DNA: TGTGCCAGTAGTATAGAGAGGGCAACTAACTATGGCTACACCTTC. The genes are TRBV19 and TRBJ1-2; D ambiguous. Germline CDR1 is LNHDA and CDR2 is SQIVND (reference sequence). The CDR3 contains 15 residues. The ends were cut back, 0 bases at V and 0 bases at J, with 8 bases in the middle.

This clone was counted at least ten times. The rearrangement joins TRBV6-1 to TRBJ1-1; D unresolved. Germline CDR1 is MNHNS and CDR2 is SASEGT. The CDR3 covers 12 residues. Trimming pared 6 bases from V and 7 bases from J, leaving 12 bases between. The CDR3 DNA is TGTGCCAGCAGCTTATACCCCGGTGAAGCTTTCTTT. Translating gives CASSLYPGEAFF.

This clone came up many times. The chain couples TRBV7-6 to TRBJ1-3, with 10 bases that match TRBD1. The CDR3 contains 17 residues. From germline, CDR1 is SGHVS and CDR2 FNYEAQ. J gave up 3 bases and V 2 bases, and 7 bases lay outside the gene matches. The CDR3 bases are TGTGCCAGCAGCTTATTCGACAGGGGGCCTCTTGGAAACACCATATATTTT. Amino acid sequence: CASSLFDRGPLGNTIYF.

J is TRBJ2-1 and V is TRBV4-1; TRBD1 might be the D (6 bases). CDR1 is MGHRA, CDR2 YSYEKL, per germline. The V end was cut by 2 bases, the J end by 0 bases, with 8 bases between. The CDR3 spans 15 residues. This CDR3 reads CASSQNRVSYNEQFF. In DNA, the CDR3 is TGCGCCAGCAGCCAAAACAGGGTCTCCTACAATGAGCAGTTCTTC.

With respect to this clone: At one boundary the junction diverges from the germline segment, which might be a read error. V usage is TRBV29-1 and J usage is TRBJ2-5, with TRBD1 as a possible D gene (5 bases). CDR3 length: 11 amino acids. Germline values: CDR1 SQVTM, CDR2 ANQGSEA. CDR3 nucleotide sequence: TGCAGCGTTGAAGAGGGGCAGGGATCGGACTTC. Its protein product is CSVEEGQGSDF.

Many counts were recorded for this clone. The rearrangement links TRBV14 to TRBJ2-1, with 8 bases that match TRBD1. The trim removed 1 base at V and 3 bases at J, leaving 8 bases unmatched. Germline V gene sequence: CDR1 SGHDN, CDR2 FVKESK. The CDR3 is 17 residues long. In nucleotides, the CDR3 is TGTGCCAGCAGCCAAGGGGGACAGGCGAGCTTCTACAATGAGCAGTTCTTC. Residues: CASSQGGQASFYNEQFF.

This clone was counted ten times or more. The CDR3 spells CASSQETGTTFFDEQFF. For the CDR3, the DNA is TGTGCCAGCAGCCAAGAGACCGGGACTACATTCTTCGATGAGCAGTTCTTC. The chain employs TRBV4-2 and TRBJ2-1; 7 positions match TRBD2. In germline, CDR1 is LGHNA, CDR2 YNFKEQ. CDR3 length: 17 amino acids. J gave up 8 bases and V 0 bases, and 13 bases lay outside the gene matches.

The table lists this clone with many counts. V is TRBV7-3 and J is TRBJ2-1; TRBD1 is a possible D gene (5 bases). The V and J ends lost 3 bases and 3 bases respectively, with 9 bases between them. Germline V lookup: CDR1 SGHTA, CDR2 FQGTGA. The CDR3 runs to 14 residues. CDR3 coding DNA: TGTGCCAGCAGCTTCGGACACGACTACAATGAGCAGTTCTTC. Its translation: CASSFGHDYNEQFF.

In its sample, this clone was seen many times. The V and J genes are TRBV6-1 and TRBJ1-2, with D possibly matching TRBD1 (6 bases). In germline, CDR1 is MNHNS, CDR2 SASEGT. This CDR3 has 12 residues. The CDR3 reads CAGEGVYYGYTF. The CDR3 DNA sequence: TGTGCGGGAGAGGGGGTGTACTATGGCTACACCTTC.

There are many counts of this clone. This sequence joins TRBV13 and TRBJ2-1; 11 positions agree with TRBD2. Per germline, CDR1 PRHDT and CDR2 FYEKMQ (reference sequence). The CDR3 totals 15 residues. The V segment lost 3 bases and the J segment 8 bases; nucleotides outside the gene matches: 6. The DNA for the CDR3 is TGTGCCAGCAGCTTCACTAGCGGGAGTGTCTATGAGCAGTTCTTC. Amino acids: CASSFTSGSVYEQFF.

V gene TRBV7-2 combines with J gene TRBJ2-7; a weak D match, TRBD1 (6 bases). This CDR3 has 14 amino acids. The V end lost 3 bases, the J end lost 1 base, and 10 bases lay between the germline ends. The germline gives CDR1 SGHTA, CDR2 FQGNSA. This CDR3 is CASSFSTGSYEQYF. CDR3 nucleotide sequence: TGTGCCAGCAGCTTTTCGACAGGATCCTACGAGCAGTACTTC.

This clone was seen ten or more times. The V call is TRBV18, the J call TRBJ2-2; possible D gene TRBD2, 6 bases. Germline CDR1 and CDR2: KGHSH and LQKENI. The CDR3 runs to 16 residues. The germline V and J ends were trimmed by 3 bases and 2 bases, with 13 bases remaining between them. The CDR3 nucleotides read TGTGCCAGCTCACCGCCGGGACTCACAAACACCGGGGAGCTGTTTTTT. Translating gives CASSPPGLTNTGELFF.

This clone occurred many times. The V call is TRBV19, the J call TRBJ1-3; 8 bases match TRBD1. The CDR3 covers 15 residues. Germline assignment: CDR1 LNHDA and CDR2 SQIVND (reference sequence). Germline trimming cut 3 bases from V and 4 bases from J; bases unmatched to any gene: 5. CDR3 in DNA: TGTGCCAGTAGTATCGTGACAGGGGCCGGAAACACCATATATTTT. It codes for CASSIVTGAGNTIYF.

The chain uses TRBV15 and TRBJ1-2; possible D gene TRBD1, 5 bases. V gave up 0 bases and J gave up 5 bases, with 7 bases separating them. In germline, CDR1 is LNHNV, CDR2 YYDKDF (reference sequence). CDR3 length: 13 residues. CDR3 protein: CATSRDGTYGYTF. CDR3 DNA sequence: TGTGCCACCAGCAGAGATGGGACTTATGGCTACACCTTC.

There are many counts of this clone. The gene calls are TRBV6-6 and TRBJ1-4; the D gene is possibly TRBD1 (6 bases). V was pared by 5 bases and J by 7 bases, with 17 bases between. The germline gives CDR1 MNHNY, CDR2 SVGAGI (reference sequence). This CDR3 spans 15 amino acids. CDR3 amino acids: CASSDVRGGGEKLFF. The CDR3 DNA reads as TGTGCCAGCAGTGACGTCAGGGGTGGGGGTGAAAAACTGTTTTTT.

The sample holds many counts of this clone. The chain's CDR3 is CASSQDAGQGNQPQHF. DNA for the CDR3: TGCGCCAGCAGCCAAGATGCGGGACAGGGAAATCAGCCCCAGCATTTT. This chain joins TRBV4-1 and TRBJ1-5; 9 bases are shared with TRBD1. J lost 4 bases, V lost 0 bases, and 4 bases had no gene match. This CDR3 has 16 residues. CDR1 MGHRA and CDR2 YSYEKL come from the germline V gene.

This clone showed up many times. CDR3 residues: CASSQGPGYYGYTF. The CDR3 DNA reads as TGTGCCAGCAGCCAAGGCCCGGGATACTATGGCTACACCTTC. The chain employs TRBV14 and TRBJ1-2; D call uncertain. Per germline, CDR1 SGHDN and CDR2 FVKESK. This CDR3 contains 14 residues. Trimming removed 1 base from V and 3 bases from J, with 9 bases in between.

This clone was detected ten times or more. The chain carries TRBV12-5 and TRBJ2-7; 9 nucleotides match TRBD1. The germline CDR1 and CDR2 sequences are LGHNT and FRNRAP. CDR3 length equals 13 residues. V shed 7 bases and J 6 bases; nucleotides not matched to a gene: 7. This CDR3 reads CASASDRGREQYF. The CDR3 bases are TGTGCTAGTGCCTCGGACAGGGGACGCGAGCAGTACTTC.

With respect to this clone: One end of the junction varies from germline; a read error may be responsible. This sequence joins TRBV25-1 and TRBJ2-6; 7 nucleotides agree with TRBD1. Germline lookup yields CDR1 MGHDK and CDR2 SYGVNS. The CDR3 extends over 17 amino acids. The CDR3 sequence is CASSPRTGISEANVLTF. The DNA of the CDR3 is TGTGCCAGCAGTCCACGGACAGGTATCTCTGAGGCCAACGTCCTGACTTTC.

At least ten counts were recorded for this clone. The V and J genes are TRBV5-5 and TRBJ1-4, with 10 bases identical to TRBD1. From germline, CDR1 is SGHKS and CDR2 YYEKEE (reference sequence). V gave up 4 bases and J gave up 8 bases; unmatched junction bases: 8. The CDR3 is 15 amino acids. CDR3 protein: CASSPRDRGWEKLFF. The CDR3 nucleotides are TGTGCCAGCAGCCCCCGGGACAGGGGATGGGAAAAACTGTTTTTT.

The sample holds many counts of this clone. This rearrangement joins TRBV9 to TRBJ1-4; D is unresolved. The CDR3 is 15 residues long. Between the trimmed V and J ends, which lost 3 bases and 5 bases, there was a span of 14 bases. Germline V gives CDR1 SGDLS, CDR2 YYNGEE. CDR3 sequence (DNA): TGTGCCAGCAGCGACGCTGCGGGTTACAATGAAAAACTGTTTTTT. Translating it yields CASSDAAGYNEKLFF. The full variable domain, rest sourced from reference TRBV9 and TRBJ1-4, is DSGVTQTPKHLITATGQRVTLRCSPRSGDLSVYWYQQSLDQGLQFLIQYYNGEERAKGNILERFSAQQFPDLHSELNLSSLELGDSALYFCASSDAAGYNEKLFFGSGTQLSVL.

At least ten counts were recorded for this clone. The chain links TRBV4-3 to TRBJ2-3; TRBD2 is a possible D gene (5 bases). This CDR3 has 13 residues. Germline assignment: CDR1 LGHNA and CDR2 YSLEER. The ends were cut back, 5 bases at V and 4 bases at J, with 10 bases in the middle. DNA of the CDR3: TGCGCCAGCAGCTTGGACTCATCAGATACGCAGTATTTT. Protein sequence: CASSLDSSDTQYF.

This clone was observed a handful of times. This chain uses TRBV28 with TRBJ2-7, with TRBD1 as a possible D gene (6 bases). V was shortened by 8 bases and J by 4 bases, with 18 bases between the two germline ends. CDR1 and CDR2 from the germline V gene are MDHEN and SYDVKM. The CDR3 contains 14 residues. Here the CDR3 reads CASRRQGSQYEQYF. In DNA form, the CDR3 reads TGTGCCAGCCGGAGGCAGGGGTCCCAATACGAGCAGTACTTC.

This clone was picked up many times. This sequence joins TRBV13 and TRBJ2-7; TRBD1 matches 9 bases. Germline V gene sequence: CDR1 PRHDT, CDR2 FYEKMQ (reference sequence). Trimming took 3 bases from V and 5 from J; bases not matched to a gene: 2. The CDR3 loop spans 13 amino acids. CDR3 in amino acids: CASSFWDRDEQYF. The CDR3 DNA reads TGTGCCAGCAGCTTCTGGGACAGGGACGAGCAGTACTTC.

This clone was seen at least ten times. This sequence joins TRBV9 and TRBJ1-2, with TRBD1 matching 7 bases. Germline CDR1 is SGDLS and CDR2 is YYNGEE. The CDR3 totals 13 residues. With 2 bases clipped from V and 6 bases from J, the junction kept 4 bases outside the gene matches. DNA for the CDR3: TGTGCCAGCAGCGTTTGGCAGGGGGATGGCTACACCTTC. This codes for CASSVWQGDGYTF.

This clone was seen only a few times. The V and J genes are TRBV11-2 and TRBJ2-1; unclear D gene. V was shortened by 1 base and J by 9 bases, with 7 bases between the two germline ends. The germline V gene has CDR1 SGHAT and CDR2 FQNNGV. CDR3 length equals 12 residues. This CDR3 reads CASSLGFSEQFF. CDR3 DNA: TGTGCCAGCAGCTTAGGTTTCAGTGAGCAGTTCTTC.

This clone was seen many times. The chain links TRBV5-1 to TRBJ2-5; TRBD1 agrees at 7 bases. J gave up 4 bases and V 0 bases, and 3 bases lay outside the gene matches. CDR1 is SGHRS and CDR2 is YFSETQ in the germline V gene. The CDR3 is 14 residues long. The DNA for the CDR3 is TGCGCCAGCAGCTTGGGACAGGGCAGAGAGACCCAGTACTTC. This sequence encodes CASSLGQGRETQYF.

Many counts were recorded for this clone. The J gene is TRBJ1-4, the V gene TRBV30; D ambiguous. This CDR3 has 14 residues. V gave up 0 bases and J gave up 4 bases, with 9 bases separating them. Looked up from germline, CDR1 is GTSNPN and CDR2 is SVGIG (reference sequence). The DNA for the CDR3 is TGTGCCTGGAGTGTACTAGGAAATAATGAAAAACTGTTTTTT. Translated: CAWSVLGNNEKLFF.

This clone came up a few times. Here the CDR3 DNA reads TGTGCCAGCAGTTACGGTCGGACAGCAGCACAAGATACGCAGTATTTT. Translated, it gives CASSYGRTAAQDTQYF. This chain links TRBV6-5 with TRBJ2-3; D may be TRBD1 (6 bases). Trimming took 2 bases from V and 5 from J, leaving 17 bases between them. This CDR3 region has 16 residues. Germline V gives CDR1 MNHEY, CDR2 SVGAGI.